This is a list of T cell receptor beta chains from one sample in a study of shared clonotypes between healthy human individuals. The repertoire was sequenced with immunoSEQ multiplex PCR; TCRdb's copy has only in-frame clones and lacks some. The sample shows over a million clones, approximately 96% of them seen only once. Sequenced sample: naive CD4+ T cells sorted from blood. The receptors derive from a man between 25 and 39 years old in good health. The CDR3 runs from the conserved cysteine through the conserved F or W. Fields, in order: J gene, V gene, CDR3 protein.

J gene: TRBJ1-1
V gene: TRBV5-1
CDR3 protein: CASSLEAVHSTEAFF

J gene: TRBJ1-2
V gene: TRBV28
CDR3 protein: CASTKGGTYGYTF

J gene: TRBJ2-7
V gene: TRBV19
CDR3 protein: CASSATLITYEQYF

J gene: TRBJ2-7
V gene: TRBV11-2
CDR3 protein: CASSPQGHEQYF

J gene: TRBJ1-2
V gene: TRBV11-2
CDR3 protein: CASSSQINYGYTF

J gene: TRBJ2-3
V gene: TRBV4-1
CDR3 protein: CASSQEGAGGTDTQYF

J gene: TRBJ2-5
V gene: TRBV9
CDR3 protein: CASSVGATLQETQYF

J gene: TRBJ2-7
V gene: TRBV7-9
CDR3 protein: CASSLITPAHHEQYF

J gene: TRBJ2-3
V gene: TRBV10-3
CDR3 protein: CAVQGGLDTQYF

J gene: TRBJ1-3
V gene: TRBV11-3
CDR3 protein: CASSPTGTGNTIYF

J gene: TRBJ2-1
V gene: TRBV5-1
CDR3 protein: CASGGTGPELVNEQFF

J gene: TRBJ2-1
V gene: TRBV6-6
CDR3 protein: CASRTSRGSYNEQFF

J gene: TRBJ2-7
V gene: TRBV30
CDR3 protein: CACRDRGSYEQYF

J gene: TRBJ1-1
V gene: TRBV28
CDR3 protein: CASSSTTTHPAGAFF

J gene: TRBJ2-7
V gene: TRBV5-1
CDR3 protein: CASSWTTGPGEQYF

J gene: TRBJ1-4
V gene: TRBV18
CDR3 protein: CASSPRTGNEKLFF

J gene: TRBJ2-5
V gene: TRBV29-1
CDR3 protein: CSVEGPGGAMAGETQYF

J gene: TRBJ1-5
V gene: TRBV5-6
CDR3 protein: CASSGQGYGNQPQHF

J gene: TRBJ2-7
V gene: TRBV6-1
CDR3 protein: CAGARESSNEQYF

J gene: TRBJ1-1
V gene: TRBV18
CDR3 protein: CASSPLDSRNTEAFF

J gene: TRBJ2-7
V gene: TRBV25-1
CDR3 protein: CASSATGGGLGEQYF

J gene: TRBJ2-1
V gene: TRBV19
CDR3 protein: CASNKAGGRYNEQFF

J gene: TRBJ2-3
V gene: TRBV5-8
CDR3 protein: CASSLGSGFNTDTQYF

J gene: TRBJ1-4
V gene: TRBV19
CDR3 protein: CASSFGARGEKLFF

J gene: TRBJ2-5
V gene: TRBV20-1
CDR3 protein: CSANGGETQYF

J gene: TRBJ2-5
V gene: TRBV5-1
CDR3 protein: CASSSGTGEETQYF

J gene: TRBJ1-2
V gene: TRBV27
CDR3 protein: CARSRQGAYGYTF

J gene: TRBJ2-1
V gene: TRBV5-6
CDR3 protein: CASSGEGEDSYNEQFF

J gene: TRBJ2-7
V gene: TRBV7-2
CDR3 protein: CASSLVLAGVFEQYF

J gene: TRBJ2-1
V gene: TRBV5-1
CDR3 protein: CASSLEGSWQFF

J gene: TRBJ2-7
V gene: TRBV2
CDR3 protein: CASSAAGTGFGEQYF

J gene: TRBJ2-2
V gene: TRBV2
CDR3 protein: CASSLPDRGGRKTGELFF

J gene: TRBJ1-2
V gene: TRBV15
CDR3 protein: CATSRDSGGYTF

J gene: TRBJ1-1
V gene: TRBV5-5
CDR3 protein: CASSLGGAYGNTEAFF

J gene: TRBJ1-3
V gene: TRBV7-2
CDR3 protein: CASSQSGTSIYF

J gene: TRBJ2-5
V gene: TRBV15
CDR3 protein: CATSRAVWGQETQYF

J gene: TRBJ2-2
V gene: TRBV7-9
CDR3 protein: CASSRPAGTSPTGELFF

J gene: TRBJ2-3
V gene: TRBV7-7
CDR3 protein: CASSSALAGTQYF

J gene: TRBJ1-2
V gene: TRBV6-6
CDR3 protein: CASSYPDLNLYGYTF

J gene: TRBJ2-7
V gene: TRBV5-8
CDR3 protein: CASSLAVFHEQYF

J gene: TRBJ2-3
V gene: TRBV11-2
CDR3 protein: CASSFGLAGTDTQYF

J gene: TRBJ2-7
V gene: TRBV9
CDR3 protein: CASSVDPGQGADEQYF

J gene: TRBJ2-7
V gene: TRBV27
CDR3 protein: CASSLRRSSYEQYF

J gene: TRBJ1-1
V gene: TRBV7-8
CDR3 protein: CASSPGTGHGRMNTEAFF

J gene: TRBJ2-6
V gene: TRBV7-9
CDR3 protein: CASSLLEGGGANVLTF

J gene: TRBJ2-1
V gene: TRBV28
CDR3 protein: CASSFGQGLNYNEQFF

J gene: TRBJ2-1
V gene: TRBV7-2
CDR3 protein: CASSTRLAERHNEQFF

J gene: TRBJ2-6
V gene: TRBV25-1
CDR3 protein: CASNGYLSGANVLTF

J gene: TRBJ2-5
V gene: TRBV11-2
CDR3 protein: CASSLRASGRQETQYF

J gene: TRBJ1-3
V gene: TRBV28
CDR3 protein: CASRTDPGNTIYF

J gene: TRBJ2-5
V gene: TRBV7-9
CDR3 protein: CASSPSPGGVQETQYF

J gene: TRBJ2-3
V gene: TRBV6-5
CDR3 protein: CASSYRGGTDTQYF

J gene: TRBJ2-7
V gene: TRBV5-1
CDR3 protein: CASSLKGGYEQYF